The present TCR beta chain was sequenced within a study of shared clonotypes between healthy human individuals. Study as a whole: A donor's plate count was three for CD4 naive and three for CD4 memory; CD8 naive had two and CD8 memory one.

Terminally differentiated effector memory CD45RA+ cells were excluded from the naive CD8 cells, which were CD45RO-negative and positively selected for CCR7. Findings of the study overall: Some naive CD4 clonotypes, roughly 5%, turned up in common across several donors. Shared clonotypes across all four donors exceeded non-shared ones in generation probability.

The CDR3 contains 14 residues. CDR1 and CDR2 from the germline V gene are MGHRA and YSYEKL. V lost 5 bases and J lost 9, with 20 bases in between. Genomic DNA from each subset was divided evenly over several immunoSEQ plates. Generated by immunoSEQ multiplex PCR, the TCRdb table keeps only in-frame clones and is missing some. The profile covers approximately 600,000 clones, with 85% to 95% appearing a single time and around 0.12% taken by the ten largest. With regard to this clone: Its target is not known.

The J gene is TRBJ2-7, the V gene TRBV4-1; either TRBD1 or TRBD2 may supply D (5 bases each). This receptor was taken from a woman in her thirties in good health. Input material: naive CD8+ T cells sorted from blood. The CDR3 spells CASSGGLEGVGQYF. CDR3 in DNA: TGCGCCAGCAGCGGAGGACTGGAAGGGGTGGGGCAGTACTTC.